These 29 T cell receptor beta chains were all obtained from the same sample, sequenced in a study of ipilimumab plus nivolumab after autologous stem cell transplantation. Sequencing used immunoSEQ multiplex PCR; TCRdb keeps in-frame clones, though not all of them. The data hold 84,000 or so clones, with 75% to 85% observed a single time. Sequences were derived from PBMCs, sampled in a trial of ipilimumab plus nivolumab as post-transplant consolidation. The source of these receptors is a male donor with diffuse large B-cell lymphoma.

CDR3 DNA: TGTGCCACCGCTAGGGAGCACAATCAGCCCCAGCATTTT. The encoded protein is CATAREHNQPQHF. The genes are TRBV19 and TRBJ1-5; no firm D call. Germline CDR1 is LNHDA and CDR2 is SQIVND (reference sequence). The CDR3 has 13 residues. The V end was cut by 10 bases, the J end by 3 bases, with 13 bases between.

The chain joins TRBV5-4 to TRBJ1-1, with no clear D. Trimming left V 0 bases short and J 1 base short, with 7 bases between. In germline, CDR1 is SGHNT, CDR2 YYREEE (reference sequence). The CDR3 is 14 amino acids. DNA of the CDR3: TGTGCCAGCAGCTTGGTAGGGCCGAACACTGAAGCTTTCTTT. It translates to CASSLVGPNTEAFF. Filled out from reference TRBV5-4 and TRBJ1-1, the complete variable domain reads ETGVTQSPTHLIKTRGQQVTLRCSSQSGHNTVSWYQQALGQGPQFIFQYYREEENGRGNFPPRFSGLQFPNYSSELNVNALELDDSALYLCASSLVGPNTEAFFGQGTRLTVV.

The chain employs TRBV12-2 and TRBJ1-1; the table's D gene call, TRBD1, was not cross checked with the DNA. TRBV12-2 is assigned pseudogene status. This CDR3 region has 17 residues. The CDR3 DNA follows: TGTGCAAGTCGCTTAAATTGGGGACAGGCCAAACCCACTGAAGCTTTCTTT. Translated: CASRLNWGQAKPTEAFF.

This clone was found a few times. Here the CDR3 DNA reads TGTGCCAGAGAGGACAGCTCCGTCTATGGCTACACCTTC. This encodes CAREDSSVYGYTF. The V call is TRBV2, the J call TRBJ1-2; TRBD1 is a possible D gene (6 bases). V was cut by 9 bases and J by 4 bases, with 15 bases left in between. The CDR3 is 13 amino acids. CDR1 and CDR2 from the germline V gene are SNHLY and FYNNEI.

This clone was seen a few times. The chain couples TRBV29-1 to TRBJ1-1, with D possibly TRBD1 on 5 matching bases. The CDR3 runs 11 residues. Between the trimmed V and J ends, which lost 2 bases and 14 bases, there was a span of 15 bases. Germline CDR1 is SQVTM and CDR2 is ANQGSEA. In DNA, the CDR3 is TGCAGCGTTGAAACGGGGACGGGGGAGTTCTTT. Encoded protein: CSVETGTGEFF.

The chain couples TRBV5-1 to TRBJ1-5; a possible D gene is TRBD1 (6 bases). Trimming took 2 bases from V and 6 from J, leaving 15 bases between them. In germline, CDR1 is SGHRS, CDR2 YFSETQ. This CDR3 contains 15 residues. DNA for the CDR3: TGCGCCAGCAGCTTACAAGGGGGTAGGTTTCAGCCCCAGCATTTT. Its translation: CASSLQGGRFQPQHF.

This clone was observed once. The chain links TRBV7-8 to TRBJ1-1; possible D gene TRBD1, 6 bases. Germline V CDR1 and CDR2: SGHVS, FQNEAQ. Trimming removed 2 bases from V and 7 bases from J, with 14 bases in between. This CDR3 comprises 14 residues. CDR3 sequence: CASSLLQVGGEAFF. DNA for the CDR3: TGTGCCAGCAGCTTACTGCAGGTAGGGGGTGAAGCTTTCTTT.

This chain uses TRBV18 with TRBJ2-7; D is uncertain. Germline V CDR1 and CDR2: KGHSH, LQKENI. This CDR3 region has 15 residues. V was pared by 0 bases and J by 7 bases, with 16 bases between. The CDR3: CASSPPAQIRSEQYF. The CDR3 nucleotides read TGTGCCAGCTCACCACCGGCGCAGATTAGGAGTGAGCAGTACTTC. Full variable domain (outside the CDR3, taken from reference TRBV18 and TRBJ2-7): NAGVMQNPRHLVRRRGQEARLRCSPMKGHSHVYWYRQLPEEGLKFMVYLQKENIIDESGMPKERFSAEFPKEGPSILRIQQVVRGDSAAYFCASSPPAQIRSEQYFGPGTRLTVT.

V and J are TRBV19 and TRBJ1-1; D call uncertain. V lost 8 bases and J lost 4, with 14 bases in between. Germline V CDR1 and CDR2: LNHDA, SQIVND (reference sequence). This CDR3 contains 13 residues. In nucleotides, the CDR3 is TGTGCCAGTGGGGATCTAGGGTTCACTGAAGCTTTCTTT. Its protein product is CASGDLGFTEAFF.

The J gene is TRBJ2-1, the V gene TRBV4-2; D gene uncertain. Germline assignment: CDR1 LGHNA and CDR2 YNFKEQ. V lost 3 bases, J lost 6 bases, and 6 bases lay in between. The CDR3 extends over 12 amino acids. The DNA of the CDR3 is TGTGCCAGCAGCCAGGATGGCAATGAGCAGTTCTTC. This gives the protein CASSQDGNEQFF.

The chain couples TRBV5-1 to TRBJ2-3; 7 bases map to TRBD2. The junction had 3 bases not matched to a gene; V was cut back by 2 bases and J by 3 bases. The length of the CDR3 is 14 residues. Germline V lookup: CDR1 SGHRS, CDR2 YFSETQ. CDR3 loop: CASSLLALTDTQYF. The CDR3 nucleotides read TGCGCCAGCAGCTTACTAGCGTTGACAGATACGCAGTATTTT.

The V and J genes are TRBV7-8 and TRBJ1-6; no firm D call. From germline, CDR1 is SGHVS and CDR2 FQNEAQ. The CDR3 contains 14 residues. V lost 3 bases, J lost 2 bases, and 5 bases lay in between. The CDR3 is CASSFEPYNSPLHF. As DNA, the CDR3 is TGTGCCAGCAGCTTTGAACCCTATAATTCACCCCTCCACTTT.

The CDR3 DNA is TGTGCCAGCAGTGAGGTAGGGATTCGGGATACGCAGTATTTT. Its protein product is CASSEVGIRDTQYF. The V and J genes are TRBV25-1 and TRBJ2-3; D not resolved. V was trimmed by 3 bases and J by 6 bases, leaving 13 bases between them. The CDR3 spans 14 residues. Germline values: CDR1 MGHDK, CDR2 SYGVNS.

The chain recombines TRBV13 with TRBJ2-5, with D unresolved. From germline, CDR1 is PRHDT and CDR2 FYEKMQ (reference sequence). V was pared by 1 base and J by 5 bases, with 14 bases between. This CDR3 is 15 amino acids long. CDR3 sequence: CASSLVAAEGETQYF. The CDR3 DNA follows: TGTGCCAGCAGCTTAGTGGCGGCGGAAGGCGAGACCCAGTACTTC.

The rearrangement joins TRBV6-5 to TRBJ1-3; D call uncertain. Germline V gene lookup returns CDR1 MNHEY and CDR2 SVGAGI. V shed 6 bases and J shed 0 bases, with 12 bases lying between them. This CDR3 spans 15 amino acids. CDR3 sequence: CASSPGLPSGNTIYF. Written as DNA, the CDR3 is TGTGCCAGCAGCCCGGGGTTACCCTCTGGAAACACCATATATTTT.

This clone was picked up one time. This chain joins TRBV25-1 and TRBJ2-7, with D perhaps TRBD2 (7 bases). This CDR3 comprises 14 residues. Germline V lookup: CDR1 MGHDK, CDR2 SYGVNS. V was shortened by 2 bases and J by 4 bases, with 12 bases between the two germline ends. The CDR3 region has the DNA TGTGCCAGCAGTGAAGCGGGGGCTCGGTACGAGCAGTACTTC. Protein: CASSEAGARYEQYF.

This clone occurred a few times. The gene calls are TRBV7-8 and TRBJ1-5; tentative D call: TRBD1 (5 bases). The germline V and J ends were trimmed by 2 bases and 7 bases, with 15 bases remaining between them. CDR1 is SGHVS, CDR2 FQNEAQ, per germline. The CDR3 has 15 residues. The CDR3 DNA reads as TGTGCCAGCAGCTTACTTGGGACCTCATTCCAGCCCCAGCATTTT. Protein product: CASSLLGTSFQPQHF.

The V and J genes are TRBV7-3 and TRBJ2-7; D not resolved. Trimming removed 2 bases from V and 4 bases from J, with 9 bases in between. The germline V gene encodes CDR1 SGHTA and CDR2 FQGTGA. The CDR3 has 13 residues. CDR3 sequence: CASSLDKQYEQYF. CDR3 in DNA: TGTGCCAGCAGCTTAGACAAACAATACGAGCAGTACTTC. Filled out from reference TRBV7-3 and TRBJ2-7, the complete variable domain reads GAGVSQTPSNKVTEKGKYVELRCDPISGHTALYWYRQSLGQGPEFLIYFQGTGAADDSGLPNDRFFAVRPEGSVSTLKIQRTERGDSAVYLCASSLDKQYEQYFGPGTRLTVT.

The chain carries TRBV11-3 and TRBJ2-4; possibly TRBD1 or TRBD2 for D (6 bases each). V was clipped by 5 bases and J by 8 bases, with 13 bases between them. The CDR3 contains 13 residues. The germline V gene encodes CDR1 SGHNT and CDR2 YENEEA. As DNA, the CDR3 is TGTGCCAGCAGCGGAGACAGGAGGGACATTCAGTACTTC. Translated: CASSGDRRDIQYF. The full variable domain, in which reference TRBV11-3 and TRBJ2-4 provide the parts outside the CDR3, is EAGVVQSPRYKIIEKKQPVAFWCNPISGHNTLYWYLQNLGQGPELLIRYENEEAVDDSQLPKDRFSAERLKGVDSTLKIQPAELGDSAVYLCASSGDRRDIQYFGAGTRLSVL.

The chain is built from TRBV18 and TRBJ1-6, with a possible D match to TRBD1 (5 bases). This CDR3 comprises 18 residues. Trimming pared 6 bases from V and 1 base from J, leaving 19 bases between. CDR1 and CDR2 (germline): KGHSH, LQKENI. The CDR3 coding sequence is TGTGCCAGCTCCCTTACCGAGCAGGGTTGGTCCTATAATTCACCCCTCCACTTT. It is translated as CASSLTEQGWSYNSPLHF.

The chain combines TRBV5-4 with TRBJ2-1; tentatively, D is TRBD2 (7 bases). Between the trimmed V and J ends, which lost 3 bases and 7 bases, there was a span of 11 bases. Germline V gene sequence: CDR1 SGHNT, CDR2 YYREEE (reference sequence). The CDR3 covers 13 residues. The CDR3 spells CASSWGGRNEQFF. The CDR3, as DNA: TGTGCCAGCAGCTGGGGGGGCCGGAATGAGCAGTTCTTC.

The gene calls are TRBV6-5 and TRBJ1-6, with 10 bases fitting TRBD1. The V and J ends lost 7 bases and 9 bases, in that order; junction bases with no gene match: 6. The CDR3 is 14 residues long. Germline V gene sequence: CDR1 MNHEY, CDR2 SVGAGI. This CDR3 reads CASTPRDRGSPLHF. The CDR3 nucleotides are TGTGCCAGCACCCCCCGGGACAGGGGTTCACCCCTCCACTTT.

This chain joins TRBV30 and TRBJ1-1, with a tentative D call TRBD1 (5 bases). There are 11 residues in the CDR3. CDR1 GTSNPN and CDR2 SVGIG come from the germline V gene (reference sequence). Trimming stripped 1 base from V and 8 bases from J, with 8 bases between. This CDR3 is CAWSGREEAFF. CDR3 DNA: TGTGCCTGGAGTGGCAGGGAGGAAGCTTTCTTT. Full variable domain (missing parts from reference TRBV30 and TRBJ1-1): SQTIHQWPATLVQPVGSPLSLECTVEGTSNPNLYWYRQAAGRGLQLLFYSVGIGQISSEVPQNLSASRPQDRQFILSSKKLLLSDSGFYLCAWSGREEAFFGQGTRLTVV.

The J gene is TRBJ1-4, the V gene TRBV6-5; 7 bases are shared with TRBD1. CDR1 MNHEY and CDR2 SVGAGI come from the germline V gene. V shed 6 bases, J shed 1 base, and the junction held 2 bases outside the gene matches. This CDR3 has 14 amino acids. CDR3 sequence reads: CASSDRETNEKLFF. CDR3 nucleotide sequence: TGTGCCAGCAGCGACAGGGAAACTAATGAAAAACTGTTTTTT.

V usage is TRBV27 and J usage is TRBJ2-7; D is possibly TRBD2 (6 bases). Per germline, CDR1 MNHEY and CDR2 SMNVEV (reference sequence). Trimming took off 2 bases at V and 4 bases at J, with 12 bases between the two ends. This CDR3 has 14 amino acids. CDR3 DNA: TGTGCCAGCAGTTTACGGGGGAGAGCATACGAGCAGTACTTC. Translated: CASSLRGRAYEQYF.

The CDR3 coding sequence is TGTGCCAGCAGCTTGTGGTACGGGAACACTGAAGCTTTCTTT. Residues: CASSLWYGNTEAFF. The chain links TRBV5-6 to TRBJ1-1, with D uncertain. CDR1 SGHDT and CDR2 YYEEEE come from the germline V gene. The CDR3 spans 14 residues. Trimming took off 1 base at V and 1 base at J, with 8 bases between the two ends.

The chain uses TRBV5-1 and TRBJ2-5, with D possibly being TRBD1 (6 bases). The germline gives CDR1 SGHRS, CDR2 YFSETQ. This CDR3 has 15 residues. V lost 1 base, J lost 4 bases, and 14 bases lay in between. DNA of the CDR3: TGCGCCAGCAGCTTGACAGGGACGGTCCGAGAGACCCAGTACTTC. Protein sequence: CASSLTGTVRETQYF.

The chain carries TRBV18 and TRBJ2-7; 10 nucleotides align to TRBD1. Germline CDR1 and CDR2: KGHSH and LQKENI. Trimming took 2 bases from V and 5 from J; bases not matched to a gene: 6. CDR3 length: 15 residues. The CDR3 spells CASSPRQGAYDEQYF. The CDR3 DNA reads TGTGCCAGCTCACCAAGACAGGGGGCCTACGACGAGCAGTACTTC.

This rearrangement joins TRBV6-6 to TRBJ2-7, with 8 bases fitting TRBD2. This CDR3 is 15 amino acids long. CDR1 and CDR2 from the germline V gene are MNHNY and SVGAGI (reference sequence). V lost 5 bases, J lost 9 bases, and 15 bases stayed unmatched. This CDR3 is CASSLDHTGGQGQYF. For the CDR3, the DNA is TGTGCCAGCAGTCTCGACCACACGGGAGGGCAGGGGCAGTACTTC.